This T cell receptor (beta chain) comes out of a study of healthy donors' naive CD4 and CD8 T cells. TCR libraries were built from approximately 0.45 ug of total RNA by linear amplification. TCRdb processed the reads anew with MiXCR; each CDR3 protein has one entry. This sample has approximately 200,000 distinct CDR3 sequences; about 76% occur once, and the top ten carry 2.3%. V lost 4 bases to trimming and J lost 2 bases, with 9 bases between them. Germline V gene data show CDR1 as SGHDT and CDR2 as YYEEEE. CDR3 length: 14 amino acids. The sequence was obtained from a pool of human donors in good health; the sample pools cells from several healthy donors. V is TRBV5-6 and J is TRBJ2-2; the D gene is possibly TRBD2 (5 bases). The sample consisted of naive CD4+ and CD8+ T cells sorted from blood, pooled from several donors. The CDR3 region has the DNA TGTGCCAGCAGCCCGGACTTAAACACCGGGGAGCTGTTTTTT. It is translated as CASSPDLNTGELFF.